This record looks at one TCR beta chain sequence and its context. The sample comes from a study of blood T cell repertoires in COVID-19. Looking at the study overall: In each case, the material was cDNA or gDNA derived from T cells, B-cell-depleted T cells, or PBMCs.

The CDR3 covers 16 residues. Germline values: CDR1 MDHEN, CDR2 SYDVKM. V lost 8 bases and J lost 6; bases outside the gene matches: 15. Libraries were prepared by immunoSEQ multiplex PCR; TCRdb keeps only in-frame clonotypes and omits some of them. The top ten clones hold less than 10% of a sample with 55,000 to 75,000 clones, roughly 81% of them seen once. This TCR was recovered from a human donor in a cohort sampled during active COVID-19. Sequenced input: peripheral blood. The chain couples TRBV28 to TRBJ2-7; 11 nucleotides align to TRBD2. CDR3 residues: CASASGLAGLAGEQYF. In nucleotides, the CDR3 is TGTGCCAGCGCCTCCGGACTAGCGGGCCTTGCCGGCGAGCAGTACTTC.